A selection of T cell receptor beta chains follows, all from one sample in a study of T cells expressing NK-cell markers. TCRdb re-analyzed the 5' RACE reads; it lists each CDR3 protein once, without DNA. This repertoire comprises roughly 350,000 distinct CDR3 sequences; its ten largest clones make up around 5.3%. Sequencing was done on a sample of blood T cells: a sorted CD56 or NKG2C T cell subset, CD4+ or CD8+ T cells, or bulk PBMC T cells (not recorded which). Source of these receptors: a man aged 18-75 years in good health. Each CDR3 is given with its conserved first and last residue. Each record gives: V gene, J gene, CDR3 protein.

V gene: TRBV20-1
J gene: TRBJ2-1
CDR3 protein: CSARDPLGGANEQFF

V gene: TRBV4-2
J gene: TRBJ1-4
CDR3 protein: CASSQKGQGDEKLFF

V gene: TRBV7-2
J gene: TRBJ1-1
CDR3 protein: CASSFKRRGGEGTEAFF

V gene: TRBV2
J gene: TRBJ2-4
CDR3 protein: CASKQTGRNIQYF

V gene: TRBV12-3/TRBV12-4
J gene: TRBJ2-5
CDR3 protein: CASSSPLGLAGQETQYF

V gene: TRBV20-1
J gene: TRBJ2-5
CDR3 protein: CSALPASSTSRETQYF

V gene: TRBV7-8
J gene: TRBJ2-3
CDR3 protein: CASSLARPWQYF

V gene: TRBV3-1
J gene: TRBJ1-5
CDR3 protein: CASNLPQTGDPNQPQHF

V gene: TRBV6-5
J gene: TRBJ1-1
CDR3 protein: CASSRDGTEAFF

V gene: TRBV6-2/TRBV6-3
J gene: TRBJ2-3
CDR3 protein: CASTSQGTDTQYF

V gene: TRBV7-2
J gene: TRBJ1-1
CDR3 protein: CASSLYGGNTEAFF

V gene: TRBV9
J gene: TRBJ2-1
CDR3 protein: CASSVGFSDEQFF

V gene: TRBV7-8
J gene: TRBJ1-6
CDR3 protein: CASSHRGTLHF

V gene: TRBV7-8
J gene: TRBJ1-5
CDR3 protein: CASSFGHYSNQPQHF

V gene: TRBV12-5
J gene: TRBJ2-7
CDR3 protein: CASGPQPDEQYF

V gene: TRBV2
J gene: TRBJ2-1
CDR3 protein: CASSETGLSNEQFF

V gene: TRBV2
J gene: TRBJ2-4
CDR3 protein: CASSPGGAKNIQYF

V gene: TRBV4-1
J gene: TRBJ1-1
CDR3 protein: CASTSGGFFTEAFF

V gene: TRBV5-1
J gene: TRBJ1-1
CDR3 protein: CASSSGAGLSEAFF

V gene: TRBV12-3/TRBV12-4
J gene: TRBJ2-1
CDR3 protein: CASSLGGGAGVTYNEQFF

V gene: TRBV6-5
J gene: TRBJ2-7
CDR3 protein: CASSYSAGGGGEQYF

V gene: TRBV10-3
J gene: TRBJ2-7
CDR3 protein: CAIRGHSLGEQYF

V gene: TRBV3-1
J gene: TRBJ2-2
CDR3 protein: CASSQPQRGNTGELFF

V gene: TRBV5-1
J gene: TRBJ1-1
CDR3 protein: CASRVRGGFTEAFF

V gene: TRBV2
J gene: TRBJ2-2
CDR3 protein: CASSDRGWNTGELFF

V gene: TRBV7-3
J gene: TRBJ2-1
CDR3 protein: CASSLSPGDNEQFF

V gene: TRBV27
J gene: TRBJ2-3
CDR3 protein: CASSLGGAVWDTQYF

V gene: TRBV7-9
J gene: TRBJ2-5
CDR3 protein: CASSLDVRREETQYF

V gene: TRBV6-7
J gene: TRBJ2-7
CDR3 protein: CASSTAGQGAWYEQYF

V gene: TRBV20-1
J gene: TRBJ2-3
CDR3 protein: CSARDGSRGTDTQYF

V gene: TRBV15
J gene: TRBJ2-7
CDR3 protein: CATSATGASYEQYF

V gene: TRBV6-5
J gene: TRBJ1-2
CDR3 protein: CASSYSSTRGGNYGYTF

V gene: TRBV20-1
J gene: TRBJ2-1
CDR3 protein: CSARRPTGYNEQFF

V gene: TRBV7-9
J gene: TRBJ2-3
CDR3 protein: CASSIGQGFTDTQYF

V gene: TRBV5-5
J gene: TRBJ1-2
CDR3 protein: CASSFPPTGGYTF

V gene: TRBV7-8
J gene: TRBJ1-1
CDR3 protein: CASSLEGWVRGTEAFF

V gene: TRBV15
J gene: TRBJ2-1
CDR3 protein: CATSRARTSGGVRQFF

V gene: TRBV5-1
J gene: TRBJ2-1
CDR3 protein: CASSPLAGLVSEQFF

V gene: TRBV12-3/TRBV12-4
J gene: TRBJ1-1
CDR3 protein: CATYQRGRNTEAFF

V gene: TRBV20-1
J gene: TRBJ2-4
CDR3 protein: CSASRQGANIQYF

V gene: TRBV12-3/TRBV12-4
J gene: TRBJ2-5
CDR3 protein: CASSSWEDKETQYF

V gene: TRBV12-3/TRBV12-4
J gene: TRBJ2-2
CDR3 protein: CASSLAWTIRPGELFF